Described below is a single TCR beta chain sequence and its context. Its antigen remains unidentified. This sample stems from a study of CD8+CD57+ T cells in acquired aplastic anemia. Study information: Mean yield of DNA from sorted CD4+ and CD8+ cells was about 3.2 ug.

The patients chosen for sequencing had shown expansion of CD8+CD57+ cells (detected by flow cytometry). Every patient had severe acquired aplastic anemia. General observations from the study: Researchers reported that CD8+ Simpson's diversity was not significantly different in patients versus controls.

Profiles of TCR beta VDJ and CDR3 were generated from a genomic DNA template. Using its own MiXCR run on the reads, TCRdb lists one record per CDR3 protein. The sample records about 40,000 distinct CDR3 sequences, approximately 63% being singletons. The clonotype was recovered from a human donor with aplastic anemia. Sequencing used sorted CD4+, CD8+, or CD8+CD57+ T cells (not recorded which) from PBMCs.

CDR3 nucleotide sequence: TGTGCCAGCAGTGAGGGGGCAGGCTACTACGAGCAGTACTTC. Its translation is CASSEGAGYYEQYF. The rearrangement uses TRBV25-1 and TRBJ2-7; D may be TRBD1 (6 bases). Deletions cut 3 bases from V and 3 bases from J, with 12 bases between. Germline V gives CDR1 MGHDK, CDR2 SYGVNS. The CDR3 consists of 14 residues.